This T cell receptor beta chain stems from a study of blood T cells in healthy people across ages. Then a second PCR, running about 6 to 11 cycles, was carried out with a sample-barcoded 5' primer and a J-beta primer mix. Each CDR3 protein is one row after TCRdb ran MiXCR on the 5' RACE reads. The sample holds over a million distinct CDR3 sequences, under 55% seen once. This clonotype was observed a single time. The CDR3 contains 17 residues. Per germline, CDR1 SEHNR and CDR2 FQNEAQ (reference sequence). Deletions cut 5 bases from V and 6 bases from J, with 25 bases between. The chain joins TRBV7-9 to TRBJ1-2; perhaps TRBD1 as D (5 bases). This clonotype was sampled from a woman in her late teens or twenties in good health. Sequenced input: blood. The CDR3 bases are TGTGCCAGCAGCATTGGAGAGGGGTCTCCGTCAAGCGATGGCTACACCTTC. Its translation: CASSIGEGSPSSDGYTF.